This entry features one TCR beta chain sequence. The target antigen is unknown. This specimen belongs to a study of cytomegalovirus exposure and HLA in healthy donors. Study conclusions and caveats: Presence/absence analyses assumed roughly uniform sequencing depth across donors. Most TCR beta V segments were productive about 90% or about 30% of the time in an earlier analysis. Later findings reportedly placed an Asian-associated ancestry cluster below the roughly 660-donor mean for N-insertions.

Amplification used 60 Vbeta primers and 13 Jbeta primers. Produced via immunoSEQ multiplex PCR; TCRdb's table is partial and in-frame only. The sample holds 15,000 to 20,000 clones, 60% to 80% seen once. The sample taken for sequencing was PBMCs. This receptor was taken from a young man in good health and CMV-seronegative.

DNA for the CDR3: TGTGCCTGGATCGATCTTGGGGACAGGGACTATGGCTACACCTTC. It yields the protein CAWIDLGDRDYGYTF. The genes are TRBV30 and TRBJ1-2, with 9 bases lining up with TRBD1. This CDR3 has 15 amino acids. In germline, CDR1 is GTSNPN, CDR2 SVGIG (reference sequence). V dropped 4 bases and J dropped 3; count of bases not matched to a gene: 9.